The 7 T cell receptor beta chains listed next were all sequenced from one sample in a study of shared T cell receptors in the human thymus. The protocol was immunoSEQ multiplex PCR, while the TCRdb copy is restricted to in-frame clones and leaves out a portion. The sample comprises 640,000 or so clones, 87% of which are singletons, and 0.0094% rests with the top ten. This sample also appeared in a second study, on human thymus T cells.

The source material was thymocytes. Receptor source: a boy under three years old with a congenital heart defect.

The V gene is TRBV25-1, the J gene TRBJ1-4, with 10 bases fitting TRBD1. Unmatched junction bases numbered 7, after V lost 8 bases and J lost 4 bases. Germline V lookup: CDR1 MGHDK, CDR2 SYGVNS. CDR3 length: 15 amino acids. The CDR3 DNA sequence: TGTGCCAGCGGGGGAGGGACAGGGGTTAATGAAAAACTGTTTTTT. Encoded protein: CASGGGTGVNEKLFF.

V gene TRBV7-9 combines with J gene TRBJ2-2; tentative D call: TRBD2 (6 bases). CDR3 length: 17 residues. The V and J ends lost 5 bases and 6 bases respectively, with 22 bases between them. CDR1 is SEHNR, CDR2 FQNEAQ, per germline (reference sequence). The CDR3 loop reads CASSRPLGGAGAGELFF. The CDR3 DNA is TGTGCCAGCAGCCGACCTCTGGGGGGAGCCGGTGCCGGGGAGCTGTTTTTT.

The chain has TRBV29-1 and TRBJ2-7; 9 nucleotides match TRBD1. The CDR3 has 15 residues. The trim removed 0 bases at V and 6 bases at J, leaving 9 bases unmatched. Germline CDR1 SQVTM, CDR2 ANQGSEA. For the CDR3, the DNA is TGCAGCGTTGAAGAGCGTCTTGCACAGGGGGCCGAGCAGTACTTC. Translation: CSVEERLAQGAEQYF.

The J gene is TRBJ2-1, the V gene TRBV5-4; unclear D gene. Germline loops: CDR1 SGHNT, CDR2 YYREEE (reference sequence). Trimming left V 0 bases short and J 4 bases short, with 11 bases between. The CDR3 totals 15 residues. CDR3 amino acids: CASSLDGRYYNEQFF. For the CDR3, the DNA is TGTGCCAGCAGCTTGGATGGCAGGTATTACAATGAGCAGTTCTTC.

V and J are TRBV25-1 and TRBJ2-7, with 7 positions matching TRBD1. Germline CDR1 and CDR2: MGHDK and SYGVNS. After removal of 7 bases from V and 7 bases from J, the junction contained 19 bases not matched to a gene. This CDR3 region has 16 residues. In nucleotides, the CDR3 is TGTGCCAGCACTGGGCTGGGACAGATCGATTATAGGGAGCAGTACTTC. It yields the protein CASTGLGQIDYREQYF.

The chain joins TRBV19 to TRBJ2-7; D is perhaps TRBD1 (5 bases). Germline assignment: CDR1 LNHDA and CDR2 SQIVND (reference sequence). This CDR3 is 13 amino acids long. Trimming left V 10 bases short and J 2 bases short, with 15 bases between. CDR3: CATAQQDAYEQYF. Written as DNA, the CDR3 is TGTGCCACCGCCCAACAGGACGCCTACGAGCAGTACTTC.

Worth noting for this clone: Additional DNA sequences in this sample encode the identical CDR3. CDR3: CASSLTGLDTQYF. The CDR3 nucleotides are TGCGCCAGCAGCTTGACGGGACTGGATACGCAGTATTTT. This rearrangement joins TRBV5-1 to TRBJ2-3; D is perhaps TRBD2 (6 bases). Germline V CDR1 and CDR2: SGHRS, YFSETQ. Trimming stripped 1 base from V and 6 bases from J, with 9 bases between. The CDR3 extends over 13 amino acids.